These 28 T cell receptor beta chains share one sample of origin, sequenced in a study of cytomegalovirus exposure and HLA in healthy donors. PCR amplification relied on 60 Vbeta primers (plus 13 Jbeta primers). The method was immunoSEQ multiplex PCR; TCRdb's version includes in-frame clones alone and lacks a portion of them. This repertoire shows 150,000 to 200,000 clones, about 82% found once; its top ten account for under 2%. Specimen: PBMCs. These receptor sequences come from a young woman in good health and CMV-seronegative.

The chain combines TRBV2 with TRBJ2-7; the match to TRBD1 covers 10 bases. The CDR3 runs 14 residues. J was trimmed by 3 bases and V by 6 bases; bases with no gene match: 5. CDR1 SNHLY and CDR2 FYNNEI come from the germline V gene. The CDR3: CASRQTGGDYEQYF. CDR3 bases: TGTGCCAGCAGACAGACAGGGGGCGACTACGAGCAGTACTTC.

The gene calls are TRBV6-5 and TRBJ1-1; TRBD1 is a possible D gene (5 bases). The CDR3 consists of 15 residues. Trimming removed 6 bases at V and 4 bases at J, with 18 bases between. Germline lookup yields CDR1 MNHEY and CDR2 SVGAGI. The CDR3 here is CASSPPYLGGTEAFF. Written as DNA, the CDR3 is TGTGCCAGCAGCCCCCCATACCTCGGGGGCACTGAAGCTTTCTTT.

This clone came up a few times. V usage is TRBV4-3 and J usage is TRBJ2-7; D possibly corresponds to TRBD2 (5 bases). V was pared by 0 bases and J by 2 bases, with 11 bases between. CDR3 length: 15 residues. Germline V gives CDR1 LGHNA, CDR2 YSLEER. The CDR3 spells CASSQDPGSTYEQYF. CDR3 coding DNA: TGCGCCAGCAGCCAAGACCCGGGGTCAACCTACGAGCAGTACTTC.

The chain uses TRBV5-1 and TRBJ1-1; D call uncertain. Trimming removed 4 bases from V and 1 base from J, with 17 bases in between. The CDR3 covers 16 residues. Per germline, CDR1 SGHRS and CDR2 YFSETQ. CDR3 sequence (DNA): TGCGCCAGCAGCCCCGGAAGAGTAGCCCGGAACACTGAAGCTTTCTTT. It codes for CASSPGRVARNTEAFF.

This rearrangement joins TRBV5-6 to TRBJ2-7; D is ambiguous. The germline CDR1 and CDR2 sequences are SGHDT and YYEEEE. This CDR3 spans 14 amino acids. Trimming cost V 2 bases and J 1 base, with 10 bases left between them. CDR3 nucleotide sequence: TGTGCCAGCAGCTTCCTGCCAGGTTCCTACGAGCAGTACTTC. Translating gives CASSFLPGSYEQYF.

The CDR3: CASSEGTGVNYGYTF. In DNA form, the CDR3 reads TGCGCCAGCAGCGAAGGGACAGGTGTCAACTATGGCTACACCTTC. The chain employs TRBV5-1 and TRBJ1-2; 8 nucleotides line up with TRBD1. The CDR3 loop spans 15 amino acids. Unmatched junction bases numbered 7, after V lost 4 bases and J lost 2 bases. Germline V gene lookup returns CDR1 SGHRS and CDR2 YFSETQ.

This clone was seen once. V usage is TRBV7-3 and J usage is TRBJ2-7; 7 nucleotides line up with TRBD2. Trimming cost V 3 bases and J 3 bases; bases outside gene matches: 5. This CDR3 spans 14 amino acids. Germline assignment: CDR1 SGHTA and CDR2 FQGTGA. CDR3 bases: TGTGCCAGCAGCTTTGGGGGGGGTAACTACGAGCAGTACTTC. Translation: CASSFGGGNYEQYF.

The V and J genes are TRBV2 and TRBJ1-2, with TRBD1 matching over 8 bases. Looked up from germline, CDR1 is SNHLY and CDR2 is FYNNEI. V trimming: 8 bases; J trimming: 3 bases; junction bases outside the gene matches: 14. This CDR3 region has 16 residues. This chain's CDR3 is CASRRQGPSYHYGYTF. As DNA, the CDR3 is TGTGCCAGCCGGCGACAGGGGCCTTCGTACCACTATGGCTACACCTTC.

CDR3 bases: TGTGCCAGCAGTGCGATGGGGGGACAGACGAATTCACCCCTCCACTTT. Its translation is CASSAMGGQTNSPLHF. The chain combines TRBV2 with TRBJ1-6; the match to TRBD1 covers 7 bases. Looked up from germline, CDR1 is SNHLY and CDR2 is FYNNEI. The V segment lost 4 bases and the J segment 7 bases; nucleotides outside the gene matches: 10. CDR3 length equals 16 residues. Looking up the rest from reference TRBV2 and TRBJ1-6 gives the full variable domain: EPEVTQTPSHQVTQMGQEVILRCVPISNHLYFYWYRQILGQKVEFLVSFYNNEISEKSEIFDDQFSVERPDGSNFTLKIRSTKLEDSAMYFCASSAMGGQTNSPLHFGNGTRLTVT.

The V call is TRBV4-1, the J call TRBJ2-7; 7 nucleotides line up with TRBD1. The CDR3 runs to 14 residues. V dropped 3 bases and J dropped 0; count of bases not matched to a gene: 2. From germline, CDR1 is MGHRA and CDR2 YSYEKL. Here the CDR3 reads CASSHPGGSYEQYF. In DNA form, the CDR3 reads TGCGCCAGCAGCCACCCAGGGGGCTCCTACGAGCAGTACTTC.

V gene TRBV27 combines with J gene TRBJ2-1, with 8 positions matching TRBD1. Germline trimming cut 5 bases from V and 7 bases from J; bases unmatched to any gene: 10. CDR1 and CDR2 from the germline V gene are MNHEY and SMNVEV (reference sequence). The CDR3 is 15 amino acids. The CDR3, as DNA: TGTGCCAGCAGTCTAACGACAGGGGTCGCGAATGAGCAGTTCTTC. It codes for CASSLTTGVANEQFF.

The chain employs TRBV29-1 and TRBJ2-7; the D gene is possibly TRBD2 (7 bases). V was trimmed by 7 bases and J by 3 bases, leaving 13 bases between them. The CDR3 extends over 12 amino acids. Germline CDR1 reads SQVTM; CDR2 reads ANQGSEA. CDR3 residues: CSADRGGYEQYF. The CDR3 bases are TGCAGCGCCGATAGGGGGGGCTACGAGCAGTACTTC.

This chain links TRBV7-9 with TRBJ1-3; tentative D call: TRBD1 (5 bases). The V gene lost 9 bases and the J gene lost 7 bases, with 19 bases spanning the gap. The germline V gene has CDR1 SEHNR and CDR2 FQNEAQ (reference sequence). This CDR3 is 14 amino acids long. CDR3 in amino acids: CASTPGAGRNTIYF. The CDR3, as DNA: TGTGCCAGTACCCCTGGGGCAGGAAGGAACACCATATATTTT.

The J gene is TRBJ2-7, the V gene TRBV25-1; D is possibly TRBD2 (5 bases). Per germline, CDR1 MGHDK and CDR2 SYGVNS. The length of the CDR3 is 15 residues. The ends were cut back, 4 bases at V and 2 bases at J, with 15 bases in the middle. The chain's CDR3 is CASSGIPGVTYEQYF. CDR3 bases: TGTGCCAGCAGTGGCATTCCCGGGGTCACCTACGAGCAGTACTTC.

The CDR3 DNA reads TGCGCCAGCAGCTTTGGAGCTGGGGAGGATAATTCACCCCTCCACTTT. Translation: CASSFGAGEDNSPLHF. The chain employs TRBV5-1 and TRBJ1-6; D is ambiguous. CDR3 length: 16 residues. Germline V gene sequence: CDR1 SGHRS, CDR2 YFSETQ. V was shortened by 2 bases and J by 5 bases, with 14 bases between the two germline ends.

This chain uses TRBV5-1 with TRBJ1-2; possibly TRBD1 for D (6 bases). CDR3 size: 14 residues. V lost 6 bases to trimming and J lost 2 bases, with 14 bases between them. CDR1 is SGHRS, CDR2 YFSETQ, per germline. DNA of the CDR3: TGCGCCAGCAACCAGGACAGCACCAACTATGGCTACACCTTC. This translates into CASNQDSTNYGYTF.

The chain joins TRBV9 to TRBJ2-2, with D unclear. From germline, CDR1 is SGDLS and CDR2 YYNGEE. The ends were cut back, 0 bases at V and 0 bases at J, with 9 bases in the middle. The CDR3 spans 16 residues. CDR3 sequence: CASSVEAFSNTGELFF. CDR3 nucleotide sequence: TGTGCCAGCAGCGTAGAAGCCTTCTCGAACACCGGGGAGCTGTTTTTT. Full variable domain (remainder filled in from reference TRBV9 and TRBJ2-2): DSGVTQTPKHLITATGQRVTLRCSPRSGDLSVYWYQQSLDQGLQFLIQYYNGEERAKGNILERFSAQQFPDLHSELNLSSLELGDSALYFCASSVEAFSNTGELFFGEGSRLTVL.

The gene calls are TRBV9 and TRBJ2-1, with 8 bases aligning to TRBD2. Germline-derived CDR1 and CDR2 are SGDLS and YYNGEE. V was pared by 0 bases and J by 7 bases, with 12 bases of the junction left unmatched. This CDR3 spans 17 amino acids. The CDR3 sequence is CASSVALRGGQGNEQFF. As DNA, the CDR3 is TGTGCCAGCAGCGTAGCCCTACGGGGGGGCCAAGGTAATGAGCAGTTCTTC.

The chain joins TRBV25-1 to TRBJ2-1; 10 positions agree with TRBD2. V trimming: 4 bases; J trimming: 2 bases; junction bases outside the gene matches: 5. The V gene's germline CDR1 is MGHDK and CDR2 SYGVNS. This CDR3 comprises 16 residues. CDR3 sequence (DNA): TGTGCCAGCAGTGGCCTACTAGCGGGAACCTACAATGAGCAGTTCTTC. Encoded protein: CASSGLLAGTYNEQFF.

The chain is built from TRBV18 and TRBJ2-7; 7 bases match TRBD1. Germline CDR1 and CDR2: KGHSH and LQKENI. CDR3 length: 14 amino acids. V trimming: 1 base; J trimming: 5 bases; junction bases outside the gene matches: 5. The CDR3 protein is CASSPQGGFNEQYF. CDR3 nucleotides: TGTGCCAGCTCACCACAAGGGGGCTTTAACGAGCAGTACTTC. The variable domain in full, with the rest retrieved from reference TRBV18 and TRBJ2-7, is NAGVMQNPRHLVRRRGQEARLRCSPMKGHSHVYWYRQLPEEGLKFMVYLQKENIIDESGMPKERFSAEFPKEGPSILRIQQVVRGDSAAYFCASSPQGGFNEQYFGPGTRLTVT.

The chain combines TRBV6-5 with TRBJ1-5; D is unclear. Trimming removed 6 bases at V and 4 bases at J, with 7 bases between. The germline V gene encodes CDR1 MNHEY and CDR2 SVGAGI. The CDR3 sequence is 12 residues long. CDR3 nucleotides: TGTGCCAGCAGCCGGAGAAATCAGCCCCAGCATTTT. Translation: CASSRRNQPQHF.

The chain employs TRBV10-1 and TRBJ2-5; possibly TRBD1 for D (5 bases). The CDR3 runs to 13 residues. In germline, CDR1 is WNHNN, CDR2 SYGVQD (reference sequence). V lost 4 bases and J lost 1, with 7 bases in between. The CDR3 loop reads CASSGQIQETQYF. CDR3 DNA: TGCGCCAGCAGTGGACAGATCCAAGAGACCCAGTACTTC.

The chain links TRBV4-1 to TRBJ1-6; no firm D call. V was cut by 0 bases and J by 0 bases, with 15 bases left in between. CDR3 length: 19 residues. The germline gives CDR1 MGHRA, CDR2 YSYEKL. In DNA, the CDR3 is TGCGCCAGCAGCCAAGATTTGAGGAGGGAAAGCTCCTATAATTCACCCCTCCACTTT. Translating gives CASSQDLRRESSYNSPLHF.

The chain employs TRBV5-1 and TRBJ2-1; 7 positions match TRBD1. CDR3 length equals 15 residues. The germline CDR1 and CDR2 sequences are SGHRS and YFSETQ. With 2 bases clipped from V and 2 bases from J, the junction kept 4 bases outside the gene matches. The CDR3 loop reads CASSFGQGAYNEQFF. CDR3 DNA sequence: TGCGCCAGCAGCTTTGGGCAGGGGGCCTACAATGAGCAGTTCTTC. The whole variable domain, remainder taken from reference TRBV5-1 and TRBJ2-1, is KAGVTQTPRYLIKTRGQQVTLSCSPISGHRSVSWYQQTPGQGLQFLFEYFSETQRNKGNFPGRFSGRQFSNSRSEMNVSTLELGDSALYLCASSFGQGAYNEQFFGPGTRLTVL.

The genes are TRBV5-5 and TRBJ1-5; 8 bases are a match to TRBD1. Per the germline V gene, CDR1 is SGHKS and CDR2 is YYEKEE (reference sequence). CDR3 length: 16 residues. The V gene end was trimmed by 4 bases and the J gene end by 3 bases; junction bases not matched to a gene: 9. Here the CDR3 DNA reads TGTGCCAGCAGCCCGGGACAGGTACTCAACAATCAGCCCCAGCATTTT. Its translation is CASSPGQVLNNQPQHF.

This CDR3 reads CASRSTSGGVSGELFF. The CDR3 coding sequence is TGTGCCAGCAGGAGTACTAGCGGGGGGGTAAGCGGGGAGCTGTTTTTT. The chain combines TRBV2 with TRBJ2-2; TRBD2 agrees at 13 bases. The CDR3 loop spans 16 amino acids. The V gene's germline CDR1 is SNHLY and CDR2 FYNNEI. With V trimmed by 6 bases and J by 7 bases, 8 bases remained unmatched.

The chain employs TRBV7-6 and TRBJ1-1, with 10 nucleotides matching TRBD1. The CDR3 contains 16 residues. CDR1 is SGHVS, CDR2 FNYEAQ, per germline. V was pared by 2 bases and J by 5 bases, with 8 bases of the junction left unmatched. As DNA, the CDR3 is TGTGCCAGCAGCTTATGGACAGGGGGTTTAGGGACTGAAGCTTTCTTT. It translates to CASSLWTGGLGTEAFF.

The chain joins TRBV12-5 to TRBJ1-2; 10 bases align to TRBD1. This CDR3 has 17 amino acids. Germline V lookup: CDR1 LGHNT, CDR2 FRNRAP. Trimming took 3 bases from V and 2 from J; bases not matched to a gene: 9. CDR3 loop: CASGFGAGTGENYGYTF. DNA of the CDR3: TGTGCTAGTGGTTTTGGAGCCGGGACAGGGGAAAACTATGGCTACACCTTC.